The subject of this entry is one TCR beta chain. This entry is derived from a study of regulatory T cells in long-lasting Graves disease. With iRepertoire HTBI primers and Arm-PCR of CDR3 regions, TCR beta libraries were built. TCRdb redid the calling of the multiplex PCR reads with MiXCR, one entry per CDR3 protein. Of roughly 530,000 distinct CDR3 sequences listed, more than 15% are singletons. The trim removed 1 base at V and 6 bases at J, leaving 6 bases unmatched. The germline CDR1 and CDR2 sequences are MGHRA and YSYEKL. CDR3 length equals 18 residues. Specified time point: newly diagnosed GD, antithyroid drugs for less than 3 months. RNA isolated from PBMCs was used to make the TCR library. The same data also contributed to another study, on T cells in Graves' hyperthyroidism and ophthalmopathy.

The clonotype was recovered from a middle-aged woman with Graves disease. The genes are TRBV4-1 and TRBJ2-2; 15 bases are shared with TRBD2. The starting material was peripheral blood mononuclear cells (PBMCs), obtained at new diagnosis, from a patient treated with antithyroid drugs. CDR3 DNA: TGCGCCAGCAGCCAAGGGACTAGCGGGGGGGCCTTATCCGGGGAGCTGTTTTTT. It is translated as CASSQGTSGGALSGELFF.